This entry lists 5 T cell receptor beta chains sequenced from one sample in a study of blood T cell repertoires in COVID-19. The table came from immunoSEQ multiplex PCR; TCRdb's copy has only in-frame clones and leaves some out. The table has around 240,000 clones, around 87% seen once. Specimen: peripheral blood. Source of these receptors: a woman aged 25 to 39 who had recovered from COVID-19.

The chain has TRBV4-1 and TRBJ2-3; the D gene is possibly TRBD2 (6 bases). The CDR3 runs to 17 residues. Germline CDR1 is MGHRA and CDR2 is YSYEKL. Trimming left V 4 bases short and J 3 bases short, with 20 bases between. The CDR3: CASSLRTGAEGTDTQYF. CDR3 nucleotides: TGCGCCAGCAGCCTCCGTACTGGGGCGGAGGGGACAGATACGCAGTATTTT.

The chain couples TRBV10-1 to TRBJ1-2, with a tentative D call TRBD1 (6 bases). The V and J ends lost 2 bases and 6 bases respectively, with 10 bases between them. In germline, CDR1 is WNHNN, CDR2 SYGVQD (reference sequence). The CDR3 is 13 residues long. Here the CDR3 DNA reads TGCGCCAGCAGTGAGGGCAGGGGCAATGGCTACACCTTC. This sequence encodes CASSEGRGNGYTF.

The V call is TRBV18, the J call TRBJ2-1; the D gene is possibly TRBD2 (5 bases). This CDR3 has 17 amino acids. Germline lookup yields CDR1 KGHSH and CDR2 LQKENI. Trimming pared 2 bases from V and 0 bases from J, leaving 14 bases between. This CDR3 reads CASSPDWLGSSYNEQFF. The CDR3, as DNA: TGTGCCAGCTCACCAGACTGGTTAGGGAGCTCCTACAATGAGCAGTTCTTC.

The V gene is TRBV15, the J gene TRBJ1-5; D possibly corresponds to TRBD1 (5 bases). The CDR3 runs 17 residues. Germline values: CDR1 LNHNV, CDR2 YYDKDF (reference sequence). With 1 base removed from V and 0 bases from J, the gap between germline ends came to 13 bases. CDR3 sequence: CATSRGGGEYSNQPQHF. The CDR3, as DNA: TGTGCCACCAGCAGAGGGGGGGGAGAATATAGCAATCAGCCCCAGCATTTT.

The chain carries TRBV3-1 (or the pseudogene TRBV3-2) and TRBJ2-5; D unclear. The CDR3 has 12 amino acids. Germline V gene sequence: CDR1 LGHDT, CDR2 YNNKEL (reference sequence). The germline V and J ends were trimmed by 5 bases and 5 bases, with 9 bases remaining between them. CDR3 bases: TGTGCCAGCAGCTTCAGTCAGGAGACCCAGTACTTC. Its translation: CASSFSQETQYF.